Each of the 18 T cell receptor beta chains below was sequenced from the same sample in a study of shared clonotypes between healthy human individuals. CD45RO-negative, CCR7-positively selected cells formed the naive CD8 fraction, excluding terminally differentiated effector memory CD45RA+ cells. The assay was immunoSEQ multiplex PCR, and TCRdb's table has in-frame clones only and misses some. In the table there are around 1,900,000 clones, about 94% of which are singletons. The sample taken for sequencing was naive CD8+ T cells from PBMCs. The origin of the receptors is a man aged 18 to 35 in good health. Some clones in this sample may be carry-over from other donors' samples.

J is TRBJ2-3 and V is TRBV19, with TRBD2 matching over 9 bases. Unmatched junction bases numbered 7, after V lost 3 bases and J lost 0 bases. The V gene's germline CDR1 is LNHDA and CDR2 SQIVND (reference sequence). This CDR3 is built from 17 residues. The CDR3 DNA follows: TGTGCCAGTAGTATGCTAGCGGGGACACCTAGCACAGATACGCAGTATTTT. Translating it yields CASSMLAGTPSTDTQYF.

This chain uses TRBV19 with TRBJ2-2, with 7 nucleotides matching TRBD2. Germline V CDR1 and CDR2: LNHDA, SQIVND (reference sequence). The CDR3 runs to 19 residues. The junction had 15 bases not matched to a gene; V was cut back by 5 bases and J by 0 bases. CDR3 protein: CASSQLLRGRTTNTGELFF. As DNA, the CDR3 is TGTGCCAGTAGTCAGTTGTTACGCGGGAGAACAACGAACACCGGGGAGCTGTTTTTT.

The chain employs TRBV28 and TRBJ2-1; 9 nucleotides agree with TRBD2. Germline assignment: CDR1 MDHEN and CDR2 SYDVKM. This CDR3 is 16 amino acids long. The ends lost 6 bases at V and 1 base at J; junction bases unmatched: 7. Written as DNA, the CDR3 is TGTGCCAGCAGCTCTAGCGGGACTGGATCCTACAATGAGCAGTTCTTC. Protein product: CASSSSGTGSYNEQFF.

The chain joins TRBV4-3 to TRBJ2-1, with 9 nucleotides matching TRBD2. The CDR3 extends over 17 amino acids. CDR1 is LGHNA and CDR2 is YSLEER in the germline V gene. The ends lost 0 bases at V and 10 bases at J; junction bases unmatched: 13. The CDR3 nucleotides are TGCGCCAGCAGCCAAGATTCCCTCCCTCTACTAGCGGGCGAGCAGTTCTTC. Residues: CASSQDSLPLLAGEQFF.

This sequence joins TRBV21-1 and TRBJ2-3; the table's D call TRBD2 went unverified against the DNA. TRBV21-1 is a recognized pseudogene. The CDR3 length is 18 residues. CDR3 sequence reads: CASSKARLAGVLTDTQYF. In nucleotides, the CDR3 is TGTGCCAGCAGCAAAGCACGACTAGCGGGAGTCCTCACAGATACGCAGTATTTT.

This sequence joins TRBV28 and TRBJ1-5, with a weak D call TRBD1 (6 bases). Trimming pared 6 bases from V and 5 bases from J, leaving 23 bases between. CDR1 is MDHEN, CDR2 SYDVKM, per germline. CDR3 length: 17 amino acids. For the CDR3, the DNA is TGTGCCAGCAGCCTGCTCCTCCGGCAGGGGCACGATCAGCCCCAGCATTTT. It specifies CASSLLLRQGHDQPQHF. Looking up the rest from reference TRBV28 and TRBJ1-5 gives the full variable domain: DVKVTQSSRYLVKRTGEKVFLECVQDMDHENMFWYRQDPGLGLRLIYFSYDVKMKEKGDIPEGYSVSREKKERFSLILESASTNQTSMYLCASSLLLRQGHDQPQHFGDGTRLSIL.

The chain joins TRBV6-1 to TRBJ2-2; D unclear. CDR1 is MNHNS, CDR2 SASEGT, per germline. There are 14 residues in the CDR3. V was trimmed by 5 bases and J by 2 bases, leaving 9 bases between them. Here the CDR3 DNA reads TGTGCCAGCAGTATTCACAGCAACACCGGGGAGCTGTTTTTT. Its protein is CASSIHSNTGELFF.

The V and J genes are TRBV9 and TRBJ1-2, with D tentatively TRBD1 (5 bases). There are 16 residues in the CDR3. Germline V gene lookup returns CDR1 SGDLS and CDR2 YYNGEE. Trimming removed 0 bases from V and 1 base from J, with 13 bases in between. For the CDR3, the DNA is TGTGCCAGCAGCGTAGCGGTACAGGCATTTAACTATGGCTACACCTTC. It translates to CASSVAVQAFNYGYTF.

The chain joins TRBV4-1 to TRBJ1-1, with unresolved D. V lost 2 bases and J lost 7, with 11 bases in between. Germline V CDR1 and CDR2: MGHRA, YSYEKL. The CDR3 contains 13 residues. The DNA of the CDR3 is TGCGCCAGCAGCCAAAATAATGGGGTTGAAGCTTTCTTT. As protein: CASSQNNGVEAFF.

The V and J genes are TRBV10-3 and TRBJ1-5; D remains unclear. There are 12 residues in the CDR3. Trimming cost V 5 bases and J 4 bases, with 6 bases left between them. Germline CDR1 ENHRY, CDR2 SYGVKD. The CDR3 region has the DNA TGTGCCATCAGTTGGAGAAATCAGCCCCAGCATTTT. The encoded protein is CAISWRNQPQHF.

The chain uses TRBV7-8 and TRBJ2-7; D remains ambiguous. With 5 bases removed from V and 5 bases from J, the gap between germline ends came to 16 bases. Germline V CDR1 and CDR2: SGHVS, FQNEAQ. The CDR3 runs to 14 residues. CDR3 sequence (DNA): TGTGCCAGCAGCAACCCTCGTTTGGCCCACGAGCAGTACTTC. It encodes CASSNPRLAHEQYF.

The chain employs TRBV6-1 and TRBJ2-1, with a tentative D call TRBD2 (5 bases). Germline CDR1 is MNHNS and CDR2 is SASEGT. V was shortened by 3 bases and J by 6 bases, with 15 bases between the two germline ends. CDR3 length: 15 amino acids. The CDR3 nucleotides are TGTGCCAGCAGTGACAAGGCTATCGAGGGCAATGAGCAGTTCTTC. Residues: CASSDKAIEGNEQFF.

The chain joins TRBV10-3 to TRBJ2-3; TRBD2 matches at 8 bases. J gave up 2 bases and V 0 bases, and 4 bases lay outside the gene matches. CDR1 ENHRY and CDR2 SYGVKD come from the germline V gene. The CDR3 length is 16 residues. This CDR3 reads CAISESRREATDTQYF. CDR3 coding DNA: TGTGCCATCAGTGAGTCGAGGCGGGAGGCCACAGATACGCAGTATTTT.

The chain carries TRBV6-5 and TRBJ2-2; 7 nucleotides agree with TRBD2. This CDR3 contains 15 residues. Losses at the gene ends were 1 base for V and 4 bases for J; bases not matched to a gene: 3. The germline gives CDR1 MNHEY, CDR2 SVGAGI. CDR3 bases: TGTGCCAGCAGTTACTTCACGGGGGGCACCGGGGAGCTGTTTTTT. It specifies CASSYFTGGTGELFF.

This chain joins TRBV5-1 and TRBJ1-1, with TRBD1 matching 8 bases. From germline, CDR1 is SGHRS and CDR2 YFSETQ. V gave up 3 bases and J gave up 6 bases; unmatched junction bases: 7. CDR3 length equals 14 residues. CDR3 coding DNA: TGCGCCAGCAGCTGGGGGACAGGCCCCTCTGAAGCTTTCTTT. It codes for CASSWGTGPSEAFF.

Remarks on this clone: Different DNA sequences within this sample yield the same CDR3. CDR3 sequence: CASSLAANTEAFF. CDR3 nucleotide sequence: TGTGCCAGCAGCTTAGCGGCGAACACTGAAGCTTTCTTT. V gene TRBV7-6 combines with J gene TRBJ1-1; D not certain. The CDR3 is made up of 13 amino acids. In germline, CDR1 is SGHVS, CDR2 FNYEAQ. Trimming took off 0 bases at V and 1 base at J, with 3 bases between the two ends.

The chain couples TRBV28 to TRBJ2-4, with D perhaps matching TRBD1 (6 bases). In germline, CDR1 is MDHEN, CDR2 SYDVKM. CDR3 size: 12 residues. V gave up 5 bases and J gave up 16 bases, with 18 bases separating them. The CDR3, as DNA: TGTGCCAGCAGTCCCCCACAGGGATGGGGCTACTTC. Encoded protein: CASSPPQGWGYF.

V usage is TRBV2 and J usage is TRBJ1-3; 9 positions agree with TRBD1. V lost 6 bases, J lost 0 bases, and 18 bases stayed unmatched. Germline V gene sequence: CDR1 SNHLY, CDR2 FYNNEI. The CDR3 totals 20 residues. CDR3 nucleotides: TGTGCCAGCAGCGAGCACGGAACAGGGGGCTTTCTCATCTCTGGAAACACCATATATTTT. Amino acids: CASSEHGTGGFLISGNTIYF.